The 2 T cell receptor beta chains below all came from one sample that was sequenced in a study of neurological immune-mediated disorders. Noted time point: technical triplicate 2. TCRdb re-derived calls from the 5' RACE reads in MiXCR, one entry per CDR3 protein. The repertoire has roughly 61,000 distinct CDR3 sequences, 24% of them found once; the top ten carry about 5%. The sequenced sample was PBMCs. The receptors were sampled from a man in his 60s with HTLV-1-associated myelopathy (HAM/TSP).

This clonotype appeared once. The V call is TRBV4-1, the J call TRBJ2-1; D not certain. The CDR3 consists of 13 residues. Germline V gives CDR1 MGHRA, CDR2 YSYEKL. With 1 base removed from V and 7 bases from J, the gap between germline ends came to 8 bases. CDR3 loop: CASSQGMSNEQFF. The CDR3 bases are TGCGCCAGCAGCCAAGGGATGAGTAATGAGCAGTTCTTC.

This clonotype has at least ten counts. V and J are TRBV12-3 or TRBV12-4 and TRBJ2-1; TRBD2 aligns across 9 bases. This CDR3 is built from 14 residues. Trimming cost V 8 bases and J 8 bases; bases outside gene matches: 10. CDR3: CASQLTSGVYEQFF. The CDR3 nucleotides read TGTGCCAGCCAATTGACTAGCGGAGTTTATGAGCAGTTCTTC.